These T cell receptor beta chains were read from a single sample in a study of vaccination effects on CD4 cells after COVID-19. What these receptors recognize is not known. The table came from immunoSEQ multiplex PCR; TCRdb's copy has only in-frame clones and leaves some out. The repertoire has under 25,000 clones, about 68% of them found once; the top ten carry roughly a fifth. This sample comprised CD4+ T cells from PBMCs cultured with HCoV-NL63 spike peptides, obtained before COVID-19 vaccination. Receptors originate from a human donor who received a COVID-19 vaccine. Each CDR3 is given with its conserved first and last residue. A D gene is named only where the DNA matches it firmly. Rows may omit the clone size; those that give it use once, few, many or a size class.

J gene,V gene,D gene,clone size,CDR3 length,CDR3 DNA,CDR3 protein
TRBJ1-1,TRBV6-5,TRBD1,once,13,TGTGCCAGCAGCCCGACAGGGGTGAAGGAAGCTTTCTTT,CASSPTGVKEAFF
TRBJ2-7,TRBV7-9,-,few,13,TGTGCCAGCAGCTACCCGAGCTCCTACGAGCAGTACTTC,CASSYPSSYEQYF
TRBJ2-5,TRBV9,-,few,15,TGTGCCAGCAGCGTAGGTAGTATCCCGCAAGAGACCCAGTACTTC,CASSVGSIPQETQYF
TRBJ1-2,TRBV30,-,-,10,TGTGCCTGGAGTCTCAACGGCTACACCTTC,CAWSLNGYTF
TRBJ1-2,TRBV5-1,-,-,14,TGCGCCAGCAGCTTGGAAGGTCCAGCCTATGGCTACACCTTC,CASSLEGPAYGYTF
TRBJ2-5,TRBV19,-,once,16,TGTGCCAGTAGTCCCAGACACCGCCTGGCCAAAGTGGACCAGTACTTC,CASSPRHRLAKVDQYF
TRBJ1-2,TRBV5-1,TRBD1,few,15,TGCGCCAGCTCTGTAGGGACAGCGAAAAGCTATGGCTACACCTTC,CASSVGTAKSYGYTF
TRBJ2-7,TRBV6-6,TRBD2,-,15,TGTGCCAGCGCGACTACTAGCGGAAGCTCCTACGAGCAGTACTTC,CASATTSGSSYEQYF
TRBJ1-5,TRBV4-1,-,few,15,TGCGCCAGCAGCCAAGAGACAGGCCCTTATCAGCCCCAGCATTTT,CASSQETGPYQPQHF
TRBJ1-3,TRBV7-2,TRBD1,-,14,TGTGCCAGCAGCCTACGACAGGGGCGAAACACCATATATTTT,CASSLRQGRNTIYF
TRBJ1-6,TRBV11-2,-,-,15,TGTGCCAGCAGCTTTGACCCATCCCCTAATTCACCCCTCCACTTT,CASSFDPSPNSPLHF
TRBJ1-2,TRBV6-1,-,few,16,TGTGCCAGCAGTGAAGCAGGGGCCGAAGTCGGCTATGGCTACACCTTC,CASSEAGAEVGYGYTF
TRBJ2-1,TRBV28,-,-,17,TGTGCCAGCAGGACAGTGGAGCGGTATCGCTCCTACAATGAGCAGTTCTTC,CASRTVERYRSYNEQFF
TRBJ1-2,TRBV13,-,-,13,TGTGCCAGCAGCTTTGGCAGGGTAGGCGGCTACACCTTC,CASSFGRVGGYTF
TRBJ2-2,TRBV21-1,-,-,16,TGTGCCAGCAGCAAAGAAAACGGTGACTCCACCGGGGAGCTGTTTTTT,CASSKENGDSTGELFF
TRBJ1-1,TRBV5-4,-,-,11,TGTGCCAGCAGCTTGAGGGGTGAAGCTTTCTTT,CASSLRGEAFF
TRBJ2-3,TRBV28,-,few,15,TGTGCCAGCACCCCCTTCGTGGGTGGGCGGGATACGCAGTATTTT,CASTPFVGGRDTQYF
TRBJ1-1,TRBV5-8,TRBD1,-,14,TGTGCCAGCAGCTTGGACAGGGGAACGACTGAAGCTTTCTTT,CASSLDRGTTEAFF
TRBJ2-1,TRBV12-3/TRBV12-4,-,-,12,TGTGCCAGCACCCATGGTAGGGATGAGCAGTTCTTC,CASTHGRDEQFF
TRBJ1-1,TRBV5-1,-,-,13,TGCGCCAGCAGCCCCGAGGGGGGGAATCCAGCTTTCTTT,CASSPEGGNPAFF
TRBJ1-5,TRBV6-5,TRBD1,-,14,TGTGCCAGCACCCTGGGACAGATCAATCAGCCCCAGCATTTT,CASTLGQINQPQHF
TRBJ1-2,TRBV28,-,-,13,TGTGCCAGCAGACCGGGACGTGAATATGGCTACACCTTC,CASRPGREYGYTF
TRBJ2-7,TRBV10-1,-,-,13,TGCGCCAGCTCGGTGGGGGGGGGCTGGGAGCAGTACTTC,CASSVGGGWEQYF
TRBJ1-5,TRBV29-1,-,-,13,TGCAGCGTTGGCAGGGGCAACGGTCAGCCCCAGCATTTT,CSVGRGNGQPQHF
TRBJ2-7,TRBV3-1/TRBV3-2,-,-,17,TGTGCCAGCAGCCACCCCAACCGGGGAAAGTTCCTCTACGAGCAGTACTTC,CASSHPNRGKFLYEQYF
TRBJ1-1,TRBV19,-,-,14,TGTGCCAGTAGTATAGAGGGGACTAGCGCTGAAGCTTTCTTT,CASSIEGTSAEAFF
TRBJ1-6,TRBV7-8,-,few,13,TGTGCCAGCAGCCCCGACCCTAATTCACCCCTCCACTTT,CASSPDPNSPLHF